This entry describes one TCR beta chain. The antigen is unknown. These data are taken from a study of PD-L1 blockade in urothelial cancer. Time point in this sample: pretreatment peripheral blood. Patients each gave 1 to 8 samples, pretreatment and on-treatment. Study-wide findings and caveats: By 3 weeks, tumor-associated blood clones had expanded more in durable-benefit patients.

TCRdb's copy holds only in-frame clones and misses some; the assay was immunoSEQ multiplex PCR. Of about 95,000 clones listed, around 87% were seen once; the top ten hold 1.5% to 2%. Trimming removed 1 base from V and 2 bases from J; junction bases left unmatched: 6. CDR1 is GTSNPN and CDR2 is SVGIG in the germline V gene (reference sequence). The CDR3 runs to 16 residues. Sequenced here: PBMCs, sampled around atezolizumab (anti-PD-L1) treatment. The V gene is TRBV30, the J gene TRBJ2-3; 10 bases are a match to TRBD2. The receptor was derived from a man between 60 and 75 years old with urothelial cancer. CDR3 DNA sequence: TGTGCCTGGAGTGCGGGACTAGCGCCTTCCACAGATACGCAGTATTTT. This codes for CAWSAGLAPSTDTQYF.